This is a list of T cell receptor beta chains from one sample in a study of regulatory T cells in long-lasting Graves disease. MiXCR, run by TCRdb on the multiplex PCR reads, gives a single entry per CDR3 protein. Here the sample spans a few hundred thousand distinct CDR3 sequences, approximately 18% being singletons. This sample was also put to use in a study of T cells in Graves' hyperthyroidism and ophthalmopathy.

Sample: peripheral blood mononuclear cells (PBMCs), taken at new diagnosis, from a patient treated with antithyroid drugs. These receptors were obtained from a woman in her twenties or thirties with Graves disease. Each CDR3 is given with its conserved first and last residue. Each record gives: clone size, V gene, J gene, D gene, CDR3 DNA, CDR3 protein. A D gene is named only where the DNA matches it firmly. Some rows have no size entry. The others give once, few or many, or a class for an expanded clone.

many	TRBV20-1	TRBJ1-2	.	TGCAGTGCTAGAACCCAATTGGGTCCGTATGGCTACACCTTC	CSARTQLGPYGYTF
.	TRBV11-2	TRBJ2-1	TRBD2	TGTGCCAGCAGCTTTAGCGGGAGTACCAACAATGAGCAGTTCTTC	CASSFSGSTNNEQFF
many	TRBV5-1	TRBJ2-2	.	TGCGCCAGCAGCTTGCTAGGACCGAACACCGGGGAGCTGTTTTTT	CASSLLGPNTGELFF
many	TRBV6-1	TRBJ1-1	TRBD1	TGTGCCAGCAGCTTGACAGGGGACACTGAAGCTTTCTTT	CASSLTGDTEAFF
many	TRBV14	TRBJ2-7	TRBD1	TGTGCCAGCAGCCAAGGAACAGGGGGATGGAACGAGCAGTACTTC	CASSQGTGGWNEQYF
many	TRBV3-1	TRBJ2-2	.	TGTGCCAGCAGCCTCTGGACCGACCCCGGGGAGCTGTTTTTT	CASSLWTDPGELFF
few	TRBV9	TRBJ1-1	TRBD1	TGTGCCAGCAGCGCACGGGACAGGGGGCTGATGGCTGAAGCTTTCTTT	CASSARDRGLMAEAFF
many	TRBV19	TRBJ2-2	.	TGTGCCAGTAGTACCGGGATAAACACCGGGGAGCTGTTTTTT	CASSTGINTGELFF
.	TRBV18	TRBJ2-1	.	TGTGCCAGCTCACCATCGGCAAATGAGCAGTTCTTC	CASSPSANEQFF
many	TRBV7-9	TRBJ2-7	TRBD1	TGTGCCAGCAGCTCCCGGGACAGTCCCTACGAGCAGTACTTC	CASSSRDSPYEQYF
.	TRBV5-8	TRBJ2-1	TRBD2	TGTGCCAGCAGCACAATAGCGGGAGGAGTAGATGAGCAGTTCTTC	CASSTIAGGVDEQFF
many	TRBV7-8	TRBJ1-6	TRBD1	TGTGCCAGCAGCACTACCGGGACAGCATCCTCCTATAATTCACCCCTCCACTTT	CASSTTGTASSYNSPLHF
many	TRBV10-3	TRBJ2-6	TRBD1	TGTGCCATCAGTGAGAAGGGGGCTTCTGGGGCCAACGTCCTGACTTTC	CAISEKGASGANVLTF
few	TRBV12-3/TRBV12-4	TRBJ2-1	TRBD2	TGTGCCAGCAGTTTAGGAGGGGGACTAGCGGGGGTGAATGAGCAGTTCTTC	CASSLGGGLAGVNEQFF
many	TRBV9	TRBJ1-3	TRBD1	TGTGCCAGCAGCGTTGACAGGGTTCGGGGAAACACCATATATTTT	CASSVDRVRGNTIYF
many	TRBV10-3	TRBJ1-2	.	TGTGCCATCAGCGACCGACAGCTTAACTATGGCTACACCTTC	CAISDRQLNYGYTF
many	TRBV27	TRBJ2-7	TRBD2	TGTGCCAGCAGTCCACTAGCGGGACCTCTGGAGCAGTACTTC	CASSPLAGPLEQYF
many	TRBV24-1	TRBJ2-2	.	TGTGCCACCAGAGGGGTCGGGGAGAACACCGGGGAGCTGTTTTTT	CATRGVGENTGELFF
many	TRBV28	TRBJ2-2	.	TGTGCCAGCAGTTTGGCGGGACAGTCGAACACCGGGGAGCTGTTTTTT	CASSLAGQSNTGELFF
many	TRBV15	TRBJ1-4	TRBD1	TGTGCCACCAGCAGGGACAGGGTAGCTGAAAAACTGTTTTTT	CATSRDRVAEKLFF
many	TRBV6-5	TRBJ1-2	TRBD1	TGTGCCAGCAGTGACTCGTCCAGACAGGGACGTAGGGGTGGCTACACCTTC	CASSDSSRQGRRGGYTF
many	TRBV29-1	TRBJ2-3	TRBD2	TGCAGCGTTGAAGGGGTAGCGGGAAAAGATACGCAGTATTTT	CSVEGVAGKDTQYF
many	TRBV6-2/TRBV6-3	TRBJ2-7	TRBD1	TGTGCCAGCAGTGAAGGATGGTCAGGGGGCCTCAAGCAGTACTTC	CASSEGWSGGLKQYF
few	TRBV10-3	TRBJ2-3	.	TGTGCCATCAGTCGGCGGGAAGTCGGCACAGATACGCAGTATTTT	CAISRREVGTDTQYF
.	TRBV12-3/TRBV12-4	TRBJ1-5	TRBD1	TGTGCCAGCAGTTTGAAGGGACAGACCCAGCATTTT	CASSLKGQTQHF
many	TRBV7-9	TRBJ2-1	.	TGTGCCAGCAGACCGGGGGATGAGCAGTTCTTC	CASRPGDEQFF
many	TRBV7-8	TRBJ2-5	.	TGTGCCAGCAGCTTTCTCCTGGCCCCACAAGAGACCCAGTACTTC	CASSFLLAPQETQYF
many	TRBV28	TRBJ1-5	.	TGTGCCAGCAGTTTATTTATCAGGGGCGGGCAGCCCCAGCATTTT	CASSLFIRGGQPQHF
.	TRBV28	TRBJ1-4	.	TGTGCCAGCAGTTTCTTTGGCAGCCACAATGAAAAACTGTTTTTT	CASSFFGSHNEKLFF
many	TRBV15	TRBJ2-7	.	TGTGCCACCAGCTCACACCACTCACCGGGCAGGGGTGCCGAGCAGTACTTC	CATSSHHSPGRGAEQYF
many	TRBV12-3/TRBV12-4	TRBJ2-5	TRBD2	TGTGCCAGCAGTTTCTACGGGAGGGCGGAAGAGACCCAGTACTTC	CASSFYGRAEETQYF
many	TRBV12-3/TRBV12-4	TRBJ1-5	.	TGTGCCAGCAGGCAAGGGGGAGGCAGGTACGAGAATCAGCCCCAGCATTTT	CASRQGGGRYENQPQHF
many	TRBV7-2	TRBJ2-7	TRBD2	TGTGCCAGCAGCTTAGGTTCCTTCTTAGCGGGATACGAGCAGTACTTC	CASSLGSFLAGYEQYF
many	TRBV29-1	TRBJ1-1	TRBD1	TGCAGCGTTAGGACAGGGGGCGAAGCTTTCTTT	CSVRTGGEAFF
.	TRBV30	TRBJ1-1	.	TGTGCCTGGAGTCTAGGAGGAAGCGGGAACACTGAAGCTTTCTTT	CAWSLGGSGNTEAFF
many	TRBV9	TRBJ2-7	TRBD2	TGTGCCAGCTCAGCCGGGGGGACCTCCTACGAGCAGTACTTC	CASSAGGTSYEQYF
.	TRBV7-2	TRBJ1-2	.	TGTGCCAGCAGCCCACAAGGGACTGTCAACTATGGCTACACCTTC	CASSPQGTVNYGYTF
many	TRBV3-1	TRBJ2-1	.	TGTGCCAGCAGCCAAGTCCCTCGTGAGCAGTTCTTC	CASSQVPREQFF
many	TRBV19	TRBJ2-7	TRBD1	TGTGCCAGTAGCTCGACAGGGAGCTCCTACGAGCAGTACTTC	CASSSTGSSYEQYF
many	TRBV20-1	TRBJ1-3	.	TGCAGTGCTCCCGGGACGGTGGACTCTGGAAACACCATATATTTT	CSAPGTVDSGNTIYF
many	TRBV11-2	TRBJ2-3	TRBD1	TGTGCCAGCAGCCTCCGCAACAGGGGAGATACGCAGTATTTT	CASSLRNRGDTQYF
few	TRBV5-1	TRBJ2-5	.	TGCGCCAGCAGCCGATCTCTAACAGGGTTGGAGGAGACCCAGTACTTC	CASSRSLTGLEETQYF
many	TRBV12-3/TRBV12-4	TRBJ1-1	.	TGTGCCAGCAGTTGGAGAGGATGGAACACTGAAGCTTTCTTT	CASSWRGWNTEAFF
many	TRBV12-3/TRBV12-4	TRBJ1-2	.	TGTGCCAGCAGTTTCAATTACCTTCACTATGGCTACACCTTC	CASSFNYLHYGYTF